The source of this T cell receptor (beta chain) is a study of blood T cells in healthy people across ages. Individuals who donated were healthy Caucasians from Russia aged about 6 to 100. Findings and caveats of the study: Naive T cell percentage showed a strong correlation with TCR beta diversity. Per million T cells, the diversity of TCR beta decreased roughly linearly as age advanced.

Of note for this clonotype: What it binds is unknown. A much larger clonotype is one base distant, so this may be a read error.

There are 11 residues in the CDR3. V dropped 5 bases and J dropped 7 bases, with 6 bases sitting between them. The germline gives CDR1 MNHNY, CDR2 SVGAGI (reference sequence). For the second PCR, which ran for about 7 to 11 cycles, a sample-barcoded 5' primer and a J-beta primer mix were used. The template-switch adaptor, which had 12 random nucleotides, put a tag on each cDNA molecule. One entry per CDR3 protein results from TCRdb running MiXCR on the 5' RACE reads. The sample lists about 1.7 million distinct CDR3 sequences, 28% occurring once. Sequencing was done on a sample of blood. This sequence joins TRBV6-6 and TRBJ2-4, with D unresolved. The TCR sequence derives from a woman younger than 45 in good health. The CDR3 protein is CASSTWNIQYF. The CDR3, as DNA: TGTGCCAGCAGTACATGGAACATTCAGTACTTC.